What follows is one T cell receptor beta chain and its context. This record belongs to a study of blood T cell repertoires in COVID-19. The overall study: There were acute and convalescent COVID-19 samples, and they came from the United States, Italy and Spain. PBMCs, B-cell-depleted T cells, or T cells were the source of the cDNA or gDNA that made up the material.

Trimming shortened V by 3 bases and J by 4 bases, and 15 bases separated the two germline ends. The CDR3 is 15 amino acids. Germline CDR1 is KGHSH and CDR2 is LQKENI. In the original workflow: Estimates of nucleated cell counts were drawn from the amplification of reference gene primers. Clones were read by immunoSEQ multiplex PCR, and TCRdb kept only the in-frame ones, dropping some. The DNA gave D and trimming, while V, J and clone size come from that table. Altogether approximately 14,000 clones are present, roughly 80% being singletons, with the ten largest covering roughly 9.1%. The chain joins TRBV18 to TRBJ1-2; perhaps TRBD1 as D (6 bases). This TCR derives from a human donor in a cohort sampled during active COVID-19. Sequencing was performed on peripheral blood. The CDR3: CASSPKTGLSYGYTF. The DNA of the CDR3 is TGTGCCAGCTCACCGAAGACAGGTCTGAGCTATGGCTACACCTTC.